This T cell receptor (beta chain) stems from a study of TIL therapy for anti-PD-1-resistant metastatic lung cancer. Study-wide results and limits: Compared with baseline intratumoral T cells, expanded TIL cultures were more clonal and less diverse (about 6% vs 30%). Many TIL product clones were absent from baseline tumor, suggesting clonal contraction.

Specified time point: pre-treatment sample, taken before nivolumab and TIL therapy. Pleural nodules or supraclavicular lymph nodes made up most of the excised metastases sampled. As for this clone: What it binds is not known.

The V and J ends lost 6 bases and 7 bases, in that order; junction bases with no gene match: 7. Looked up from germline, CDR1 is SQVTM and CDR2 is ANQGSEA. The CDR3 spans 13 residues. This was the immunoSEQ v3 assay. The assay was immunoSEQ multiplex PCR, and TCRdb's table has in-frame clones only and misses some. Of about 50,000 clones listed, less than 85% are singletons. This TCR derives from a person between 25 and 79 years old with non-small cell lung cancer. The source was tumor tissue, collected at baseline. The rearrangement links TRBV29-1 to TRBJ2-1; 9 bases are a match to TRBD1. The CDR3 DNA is TGCAGCGTCGGGACAGGGTCAATGAATGAGCAGTTCTTC. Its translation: CSVGTGSMNEQFF.